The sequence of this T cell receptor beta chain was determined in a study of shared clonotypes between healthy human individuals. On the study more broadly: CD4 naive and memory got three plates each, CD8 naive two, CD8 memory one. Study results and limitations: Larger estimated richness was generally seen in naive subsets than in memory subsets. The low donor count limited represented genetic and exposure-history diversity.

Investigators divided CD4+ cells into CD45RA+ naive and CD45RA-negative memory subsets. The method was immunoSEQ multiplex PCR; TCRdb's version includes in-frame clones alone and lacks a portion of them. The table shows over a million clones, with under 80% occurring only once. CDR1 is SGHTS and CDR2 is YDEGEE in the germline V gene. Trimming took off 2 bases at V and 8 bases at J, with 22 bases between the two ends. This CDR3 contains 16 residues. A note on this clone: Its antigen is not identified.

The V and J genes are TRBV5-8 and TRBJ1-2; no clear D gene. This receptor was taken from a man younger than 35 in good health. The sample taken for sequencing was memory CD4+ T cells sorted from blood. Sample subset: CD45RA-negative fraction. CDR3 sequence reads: CASSFKRIEGGEGYTF. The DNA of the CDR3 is TGTGCCAGCAGCTTTAAGAGGATCGAGGGAGGCGAGGGCTACACCTTC.